A single sample is the source of the 7 T cell receptor beta chains below, sequenced in a study of shared clonotypes between healthy human individuals. Cells designated naive CD8 were CD45RO-negative and were positively selected for CCR7, with terminally differentiated effector memory CD45RA+ cells excluded. The repertoire was sequenced with immunoSEQ multiplex PCR; TCRdb's copy has only in-frame clones and lacks some. Among around 2.1 million clones listed, under 95% were seen once. The sequencing sample was made of naive CD8+ T cells from PBMCs. These receptors came from a man between 18 and 35 years old in good health. Some clones in this sample may be carry-over from other donors' samples.

The J gene is TRBJ2-7, the V gene TRBV6-5, with 11 bases lining up with TRBD2. Trimming removed 6 bases from V and 3 bases from J; junction bases left unmatched: 7. This CDR3 comprises 15 residues. Germline CDR1 reads MNHEY; CDR2 reads SVGAGI. This CDR3 is CASSGTSGRGYEQYF. CDR3 nucleotides: TGTGCCAGCAGCGGTACTAGCGGGAGAGGCTACGAGCAGTACTTC.

This clone was detected only once. The chain joins TRBV5-1 to TRBJ2-7, with D possibly being TRBD2 (6 bases). Per germline, CDR1 SGHRS and CDR2 YFSETQ. The CDR3 length is 14 residues. V was clipped by 7 bases and J by 1 base, with 15 bases between them. The CDR3 sequence: CASAEAGLSYEQYF. CDR3 nucleotide sequence: TGCGCCAGCGCCGAAGCGGGCCTGTCCTACGAGCAGTACTTC.

Comments on this clone: The same CDR3 also results from other DNA sequences found in this sample. The chain carries TRBV7-9 and TRBJ1-4; D unresolved. CDR1 and CDR2 from the germline V gene are SEHNR and FQNEAQ (reference sequence). The CDR3 extends over 13 amino acids. V shed 1 base and J shed 6 bases, with 6 bases lying between them. The CDR3 DNA is TGTGCCAGCAGCTTAGTGGCGGATGAAAAACTGTTTTTT. Translating gives CASSLVADEKLFF.

This chain connects TRBV9 to TRBJ1-2, with 7 positions matching TRBD1. Germline assignment: CDR1 SGDLS and CDR2 YYNGEE. V gave up 3 bases and J gave up 5 bases; unmatched junction bases: 10. The CDR3 has 15 amino acids. As DNA, the CDR3 is TGTGCCAGCAGCGACGCGTCGGACAGGCCTTATGGCTACACCTTC. This encodes CASSDASDRPYGYTF.

The rearrangement uses TRBV12-5 and TRBJ2-2, with TRBD2 identical over 11 bases. The CDR3 length is 17 residues. With V trimmed by 2 bases and J by 3 bases, 5 bases remained unmatched. Germline-derived CDR1 and CDR2 are LGHNT and FRNRAP. The CDR3 region is CASGLTSGRGYTGELFF. The CDR3 nucleotides read TGTGCTAGTGGTTTGACTAGCGGGAGAGGGTACACCGGGGAGCTGTTTTTT.

The V call is TRBV5-1, the J call TRBJ2-1; 8 bases line up with TRBD1. Germline V gene data show CDR1 as SGHRS and CDR2 as YFSETQ. Germline trimming cut 4 bases from V and 6 bases from J; bases unmatched to any gene: 9. The CDR3 totals 15 residues. In DNA form, the CDR3 reads TGCGCCAGCAGCAACGGTCAGGGGGCGGTCAATGAGCAGTTCTTC. Its protein product is CASSNGQGAVNEQFF.

The V and J genes are TRBV28 and TRBJ2-7; TRBD1 or TRBD2 may be the D gene (5 bases each). The V gene's germline CDR1 is MDHEN and CDR2 SYDVKM. Deletions cut 3 bases from V and 5 bases from J, with 14 bases between. The CDR3 is made up of 14 amino acids. The CDR3: CASSLQGGSHEQYF. The CDR3 coding sequence is TGTGCCAGCAGTTTGCAGGGTGGGAGCCACGAGCAGTACTTC.